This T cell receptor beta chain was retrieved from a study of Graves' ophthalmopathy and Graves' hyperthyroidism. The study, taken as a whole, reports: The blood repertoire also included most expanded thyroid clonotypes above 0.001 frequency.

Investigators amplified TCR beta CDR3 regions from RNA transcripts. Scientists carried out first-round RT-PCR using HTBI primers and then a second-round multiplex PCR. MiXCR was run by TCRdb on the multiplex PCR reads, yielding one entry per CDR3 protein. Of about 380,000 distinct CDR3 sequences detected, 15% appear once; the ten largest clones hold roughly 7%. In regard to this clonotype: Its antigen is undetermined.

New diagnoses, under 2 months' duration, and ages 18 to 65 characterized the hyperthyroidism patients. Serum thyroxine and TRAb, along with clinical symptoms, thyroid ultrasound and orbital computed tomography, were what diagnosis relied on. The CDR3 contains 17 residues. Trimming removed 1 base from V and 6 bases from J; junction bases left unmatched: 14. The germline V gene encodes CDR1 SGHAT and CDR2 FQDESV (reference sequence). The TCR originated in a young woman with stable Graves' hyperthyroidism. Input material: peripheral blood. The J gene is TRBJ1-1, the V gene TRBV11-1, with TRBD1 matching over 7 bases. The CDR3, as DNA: TGTGCCAGCAGCTTAGGAGTGAAATACCAGGGGGGACCTGAAGCTTTCTTT. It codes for CASSLGVKYQGGPEAFF.